These T cell receptor beta chains were read from a single sample in a study of T cells in Graves' hyperthyroidism and ophthalmopathy. TCRdb reprocessed the multiplex PCR reads with MiXCR, giving one entry per CDR3 protein. The repertoire holds about half a million distinct CDR3 sequences, about 20% seen once, with approximately 49% in the top ten. The source material was blood. These receptors all come from a woman in her seventies with Graves' ophthalmopathy. The CDR3 runs from the conserved cysteine through the conserved F or W. Fields, in order: V gene, clone size, J gene, D gene, CDR3 DNA, CDR3 protein. The D gene is left open where the match is weak. Not all rows give a size; the values are once, few, many and, for expanded clones, a class.

>TRBV18|NA|TRBJ1-1|TRBD1
TGTGCCAGCTCACTCGGGACAGGCTTGGGGGACACTGAAGCTTTCTTT
CASSLGTGLGDTEAFF
>TRBV28|NA|TRBJ2-1|TRBD2
TGTGCCAGCCGCCCCGGACTAGCGGGAGGGGAGGCGTTCTTC
CASRPGLAGGEAFF
>TRBV9|few|TRBJ2-1|TRBD2
TGTGCCAGCAGCGTAGAGGCCCGGGGGGATGAGCAGTTCTTC
CASSVEARGDEQFF
>TRBV28|NA|TRBJ1-5|NA
TGTGCCAGCAGTGGACTTATGGGAAGTTGGCAGCCCCAGCATTTT
CASSGLMGSWQPQHF
>TRBV7-8|few|TRBJ2-1|NA
TGTGCCAGCAGCACATATACGCAGGGGGAGCAGTTCTTC
CASSTYTQGEQFF
>TRBV4-1|NA|TRBJ1-2|NA
TGCGCCAGCAGCCAAGTCAAGCTCCAACCCCATGGCTACACCTTC
CASSQVKLQPHGYTF
>TRBV5-1|many|TRBJ1-4|TRBD1
TGCGCCAGCAGCTACGGGACAGGAGCAGCGGGAAAACTGTTTTTT
CASSYGTGAAGKLFF
>TRBV6-1|NA|TRBJ2-1|NA
TGTGCCAGCAGTAAGGGACCGGGACTCCTTTTCGTCAATGAGCAGTTCTTC
CASSKGPGLLFVNEQFF
>TRBV12-3/TRBV12-4|NA|TRBJ2-3|TRBD2
TGTGCCAGCAGTTTAGGGCGGGAGCCTAACACAGATACGCAGTATTTT
CASSLGREPNTDTQYF
>TRBV12-3/TRBV12-4|many|TRBJ1-1|NA
TGTGCCAGCAGTCCACCTGCGTCATCTGAAGCTTTCTTT
CASSPPASSEAFF
>TRBV3-1|NA|TRBJ2-1|TRBD1
TGTGCCAGCGGGAAAGGACAGGCCATTAGCTCCTACAATGAGCAGTTCTTC
CASGKGQAISSYNEQFF
>TRBV11-2|many|TRBJ2-2|TRBD2
TGTGCCAGCAACCGACTAGCGGGGCTTACCGGGGAGCTGTTTTTT
CASNRLAGLTGELFF
>TRBV20-1|NA|TRBJ2-7|NA
TGCAGTGCTAGCGATCGCTACGAGCAGTACTTC
CSASDRYEQYF
>TRBV20-1|NA|TRBJ2-5|TRBD2
TGCAGTGTTGCGAGCGGGAGTTTGGGGCAAGAGACCCAGTACTTC
CSVASGSLGQETQYF
>TRBV4-1|NA|TRBJ2-7|TRBD2
TGCGCCAGCAGCCAAGACCCGGGACTAGCGGGGAGAGGATACGAGCAGTACTTC
CASSQDPGLAGRGYEQYF
>TRBV11-2|NA|TRBJ2-6|NA
TGTGCCAGCAGGAACACGGGGGCAGGGGCCAACGTCCTGACTTTC
CASRNTGAGANVLTF
>TRBV3-1|many|TRBJ1-5|NA
TGTGCCAGCAGCCAAGATACCAGGGTCAGTCAGCCCCAGCATTTT
CASSQDTRVSQPQHF
>TRBV28|NA|TRBJ1-2|NA
TGTGCCAGCAGTTTGACCCAGGAGGGCTACACCTTC
CASSLTQEGYTF
>TRBV11-1|many|TRBJ2-1|TRBD2
TGTGCCAGCAGCGCCGGGACTAGCGGACACAATGAGCAGTTCTTC
CASSAGTSGHNEQFF
>TRBV19|NA|TRBJ1-5|TRBD1
TGTGCCAGTAGTATTACGGGGACAGGGAGGAAGCAGCCCCAGCATTTT
CASSITGTGRKQPQHF
>TRBV19|many|TRBJ1-1|NA
TGTGCCAGTACCGCTGGGGGGGAAATGAACACTGAAGCTTTCTTT
CASTAGGEMNTEAFF
>TRBV25-1|NA|TRBJ1-1|TRBD1
TGTGCCAGCAGTGAATTTAACCGACAGGGCGTGGCGAACACTGAAGCTTTCTTT
CASSEFNRQGVANTEAFF
>TRBV6-5|NA|TRBJ2-7|NA
TGTGCCAGCAGTTGGTACAGGTCCTCCTACGAGCAGTACTTC
CASSWYRSSYEQYF
>TRBV15|NA|TRBJ2-1|NA
TGTGCCACCAGCAGAGATCTTGGCGGGAACCACAATGAGCAGTTCTTC
CATSRDLGGNHNEQFF
>TRBV29-1|NA|TRBJ1-2|NA
TGCAGCGTTGATGAGTTGGTAGGAAACTATGGCTACACCTTC
CSVDELVGNYGYTF
>TRBV9|few|TRBJ2-7|TRBD2
TGTGCCAGCAGCGTTTCGGGACTAGCGGGCCCCTACGAGCAGTACTTC
CASSVSGLAGPYEQYF
>TRBV2|NA|TRBJ1-1|NA
TGTGCCAGCAGTGCTTTGGGGAAAGAAACTGAAGCTTTCTTT
CASSALGKETEAFF
>TRBV2|many|TRBJ2-1|TRBD2
TGTGCCAGCAGTGGGACTAGCGGGATTTACAATGAGCAGTTCTTC
CASSGTSGIYNEQFF
>TRBV7-8|many|TRBJ2-3|TRBD2
TGTGCCAGCAGCTTACTAGCGGGAGAGAATACGCAGTATTTT
CASSLLAGENTQYF
>TRBV3-1|few|TRBJ2-1|TRBD2
TGTGCCAGCAGCCAAGGGACTAGCAAGAATGAGCAGTTCTTC
CASSQGTSKNEQFF
>TRBV6-5|NA|TRBJ1-1|NA
TGTGCCAGCAGTTACTCGCCGTGGAACACTGAAGCTTTCTTT
CASSYSPWNTEAFF